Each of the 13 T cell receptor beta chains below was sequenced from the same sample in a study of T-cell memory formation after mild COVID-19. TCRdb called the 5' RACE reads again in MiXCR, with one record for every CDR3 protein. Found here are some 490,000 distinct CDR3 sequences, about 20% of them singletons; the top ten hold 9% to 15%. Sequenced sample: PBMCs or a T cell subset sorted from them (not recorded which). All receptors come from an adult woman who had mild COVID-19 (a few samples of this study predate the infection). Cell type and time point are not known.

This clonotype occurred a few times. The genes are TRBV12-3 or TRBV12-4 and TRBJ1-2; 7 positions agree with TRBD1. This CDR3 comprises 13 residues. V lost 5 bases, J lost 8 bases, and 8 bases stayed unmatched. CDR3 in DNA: TGTGCCAGCAGTCCCACAGGGGTAGGAGGCTACACCTTC. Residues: CASSPTGVGGYTF.

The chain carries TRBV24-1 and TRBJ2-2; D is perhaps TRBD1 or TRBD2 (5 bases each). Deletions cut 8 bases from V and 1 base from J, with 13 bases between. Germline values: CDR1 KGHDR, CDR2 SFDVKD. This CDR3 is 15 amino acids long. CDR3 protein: CATMRAGMNTGELFF. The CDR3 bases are TGTGCCACCATGAGGGCAGGGATGAACACCGGGGAGCTGTTTTTT.

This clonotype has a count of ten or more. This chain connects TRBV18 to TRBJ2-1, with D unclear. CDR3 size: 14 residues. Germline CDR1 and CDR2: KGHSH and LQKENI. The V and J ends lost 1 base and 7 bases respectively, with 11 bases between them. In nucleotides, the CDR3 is TGTGCCAGCTCACCACTTTTGGGCGGAAATGAGCAGTTCTTC. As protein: CASSPLLGGNEQFF.

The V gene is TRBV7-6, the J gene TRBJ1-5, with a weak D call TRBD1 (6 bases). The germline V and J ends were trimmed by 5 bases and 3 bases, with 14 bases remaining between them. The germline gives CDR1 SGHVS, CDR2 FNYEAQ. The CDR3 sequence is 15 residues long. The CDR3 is CASSPSGQSNQPQHF. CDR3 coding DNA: TGTGCCAGCAGCCCTAGCGGACAGTCCAATCAGCCCCAGCATTTT.

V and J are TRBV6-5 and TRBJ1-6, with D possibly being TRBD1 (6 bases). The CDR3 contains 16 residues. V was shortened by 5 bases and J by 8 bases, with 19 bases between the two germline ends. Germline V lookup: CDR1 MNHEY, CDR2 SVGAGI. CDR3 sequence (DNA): TGTGCCAGCAGTGGGGGGGGCAGCACGGGATATTCACCCCTCCACTTT. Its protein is CASSGGGSTGYSPLHF.

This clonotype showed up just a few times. The CDR3 nucleotides are TGTGCCAGCAGCTCCAACAACAGGGGGCAGACCGGGGAGCTGTTTTTT. Translated, it gives CASSSNNRGQTGELFF. The chain is built from TRBV7-6 and TRBJ2-2, with 9 bases matching TRBD1. The CDR3 has 16 amino acids. With V trimmed by 4 bases and J by 5 bases, 8 bases remained unmatched. Germline V gene lookup returns CDR1 SGHVS and CDR2 FNYEAQ.

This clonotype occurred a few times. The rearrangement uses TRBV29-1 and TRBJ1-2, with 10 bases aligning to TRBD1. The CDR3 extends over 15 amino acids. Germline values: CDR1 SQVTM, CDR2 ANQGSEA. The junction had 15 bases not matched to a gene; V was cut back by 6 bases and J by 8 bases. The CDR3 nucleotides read TGCAGCGTCTCCCACCTTGACAGGGGGCTAGGAGGCTACACCTTC. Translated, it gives CSVSHLDRGLGGYTF.

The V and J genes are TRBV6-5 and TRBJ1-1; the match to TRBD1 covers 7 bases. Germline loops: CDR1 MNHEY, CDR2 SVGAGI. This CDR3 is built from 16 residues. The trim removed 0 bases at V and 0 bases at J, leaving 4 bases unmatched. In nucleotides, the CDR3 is TGTGCCAGCAGTTACTCAGGGGGCCCCATGAACACTGAAGCTTTCTTT. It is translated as CASSYSGGPMNTEAFF.

DNA of the CDR3: TGTGCCAGCTCTGGACTAGCGGGCAAAGGCATTGCAGATACGCAGTATTTT. Translating gives CASSGLAGKGIADTQYF. This chain uses TRBV11-2 with TRBJ2-3, with 11 bases lining up with TRBD2. The CDR3 has 17 residues. Germline V CDR1 and CDR2: SGHAT, FQNNGV. With 8 bases clipped from V and 4 bases from J, the junction kept 14 bases outside the gene matches.

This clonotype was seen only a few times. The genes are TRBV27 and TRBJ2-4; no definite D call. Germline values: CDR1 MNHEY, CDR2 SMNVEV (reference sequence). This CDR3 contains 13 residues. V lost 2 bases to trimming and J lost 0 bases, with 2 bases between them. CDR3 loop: CASSLTAKNIQYF. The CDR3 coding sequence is TGTGCCAGCAGTTTAACAGCCAAAAACATTCAGTACTTC.

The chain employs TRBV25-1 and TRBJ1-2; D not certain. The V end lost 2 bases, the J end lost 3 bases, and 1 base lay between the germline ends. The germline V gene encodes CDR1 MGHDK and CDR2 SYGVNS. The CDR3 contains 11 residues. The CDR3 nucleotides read TGTGCCAGCAGTGAACACTATGGCTACACCTTC. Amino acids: CASSEHYGYTF.

The CDR3 loop is CASSFNLAARFLNTGELFF. DNA for the CDR3: TGCGCCAGCAGCTTTAATCTAGCGGCCCGATTCTTGAACACCGGGGAGCTGTTTTTT. V is TRBV5-1 and J is TRBJ2-2, with 7 bases identical to TRBD2. CDR3 length: 19 amino acids. Germline CDR1 SGHRS, CDR2 YFSETQ. V lost 2 bases, J lost 1 base, and 14 bases stayed unmatched.

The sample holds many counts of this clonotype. The CDR3 sequence: CASSLGSVWTGQNEQFF. DNA for the CDR3: TGTGCCAGCAGCTTAGGAAGTGTCTGGACAGGGCAGAATGAGCAGTTCTTC. The chain couples TRBV11-2 to TRBJ2-1, with 8 bases matching TRBD1. Germline trimming cut 1 base from V and 7 bases from J; bases unmatched to any gene: 12. CDR1 SGHAT and CDR2 FQNNGV come from the germline V gene. The CDR3 has 17 residues.